Listed here are 17 T cell receptor beta chains from one sample, sequenced in a study of CD8+CD57+ T cells in acquired aplastic anemia. Study-level results: In the patients, CD8+CD57+ cells came out less diverse than the total CD4+ and CD8+ pools.

Genomic DNA served as template for TCR beta VDJ and CDR3 profiling. TCRdb processed the reads anew with MiXCR; each CDR3 protein has one entry. Of roughly 16,000 distinct CDR3 sequences listed, 30% to 45% are singletons. Before being chosen for sequencing, patients had shown CD8+CD57+ cell expansion by flow cytometry. These receptors' antigens are unknown. Sequenced: CD8+CD57+ T cells sorted from PBMCs. As to subset: bead-enriched CD8+CD57+ effector memory T cells from SAA patients. The source of these receptors is a human donor with aplastic anemia.

The V call is TRBV12-3 or TRBV12-4, the J call TRBJ2-1; the D gene is possibly TRBD1 (6 bases). The CDR3 sequence is 15 residues long. V was shortened by 8 bases and J by 4 bases, with 18 bases between the two germline ends. The DNA of the CDR3 is TGTGCCAGCGCCGACCCGGGACAAAAGTACAATGAGCAGTTCTTC. Amino acids: CASADPGQKYNEQFF.

CDR3 in DNA: TGTGCCAGCAATCAGGGGGATCGGAACACTGAAGCTTTCTTT. Encoded protein: CASNQGDRNTEAFF. The chain recombines TRBV9 with TRBJ1-1; 7 nucleotides match TRBD1. The V and J ends lost 6 bases and 1 base, in that order; junction bases with no gene match: 6. Per germline, CDR1 SGDLS and CDR2 YYNGEE. The CDR3 covers 14 residues.

Concerning this clonotype itself: The CDR3 ends on some other residue instead of the conserved phenylalanine or tryptophan, so this is likely a read error. This sequence joins TRBV6-1 and TRBJ2-3; a possible D gene is TRBD2 (5 bases). Germline V gives CDR1 MNHNS, CDR2 SASEGT. The V end lost 6 bases, the J end lost 3 bases, and 19 bases lay between the germline ends. The CDR3 consists of 16 residues. CDR3 region: CASSRPQLARTDTQYS. DNA of the CDR3: TGTGCCAGCAGCCGCCCCCAATTAGCGAGGACAGATACGCAGTATTCT.

Remarks on this clonotype: The junction differs from germline at one of its ends, possibly a read error. This sequence joins TRBV20-1 and TRBJ2-3; 11 bases line up with TRBD2. Germline loops: CDR1 DFQATT, CDR2 SNEGSKA (reference sequence). The CDR3 has 14 residues. The CDR3 nucleotides read TGCAGTGCTATTAGCGGGGGGGCCGTGTATACGCGGTATTTC. It yields the protein CSAISGGAVYTRYF.

A word on this clonotype: A much larger clone sits a single nucleotide away, making a read error possible. The genes are TRBV6-2 or TRBV6-3 and TRBJ2-1; 8 bases are a match to TRBD2. The CDR3 is 17 amino acids. From germline, CDR1 is MNHEY and CDR2 SVGEGT. The CDR3 DNA reads as TGTGCCAGCAGTTACAGAGCGGGGGCCCCATCCTGCAATGAGCAGTTCTTC. This translates into CASSYRAGAPSCNEQFF.

The V and J genes are TRBV19 and TRBJ2-7; 7 bases fit TRBD1. V lost 11 bases, J lost 7 bases, and 17 bases stayed unmatched. This CDR3 is 14 amino acids long. Germline V gene lookup returns CDR1 LNHDA and CDR2 SQIVND (reference sequence). CDR3 in amino acids: CARGHGPTGKEQYF. The CDR3 nucleotides are TGTGCCCGCGGGCACGGGCCGACAGGGAAAGAGCAGTACTTC.

The chain has TRBV5-8 and TRBJ1-1; D gene ambiguous. CDR1 SGHTS and CDR2 YDEGEE come from the germline V gene. The CDR3 runs to 15 residues. The V end lost 1 base, the J end lost 3 bases, and 13 bases lay between the germline ends. Here the CDR3 DNA reads TGTGCCAGCAGCTTGCTCGGGGTTGGTCACACTGAAGCTTTCTTT. Translated: CASSLLGVGHTEAFF.

Many counts were recorded for this clonotype. The V gene is TRBV7-2, the J gene TRBJ2-7; D may match TRBD1 or TRBD2 (5 bases each). Between the trimmed V and J ends, which lost 3 bases and 5 bases, there was a span of 8 bases. The V gene's germline CDR1 is SGHTA and CDR2 FQGNSA. This CDR3 comprises 12 residues. The CDR3 nucleotides are TGTGCCAGCAGCTTTCGGGGCGACGAGCAGTACTTC. This translates into CASSFRGDEQYF.

This clonotype was seen only a few times. The CDR3 nucleotides read TGCAGTGCTAGGTGGGGGACAGATTACGAGCAGTACTTC. Amino acids: CSARWGTDYEQYF. The rearrangement links TRBV20-1 to TRBJ2-7, with 7 bases that match TRBD1. V lost 3 bases to trimming and J lost 4 bases; unmatched junction nucleotides: 6. In germline, CDR1 is DFQATT, CDR2 SNEGSKA (reference sequence). The CDR3 is 13 residues long.

The genes are TRBV20-1 and TRBJ2-1, with TRBD2 as a possible D gene (6 bases). The germline V gene has CDR1 DFQATT and CDR2 SNEGSKA (reference sequence). This CDR3 region has 17 residues. Trimming stripped 5 bases from V and 2 bases from J, with 22 bases between. Written as DNA, the CDR3 is TGCAGTGCTTCACAGTCTCCGGGACTGCGACCCTACAATGAGCAGTTCTTC. Its protein product is CSASQSPGLRPYNEQFF.

This clonotype has at least ten counts. The CDR3 coding sequence is TGTGCCAGCAGCGCGGAGTTTCATGACGGGTTCTACAATGAGCAGTTCTTC. It translates to CASSAEFHDGFYNEQFF. This chain links TRBV9 with TRBJ2-1; no definite D call. The ends were cut back, 3 bases at V and 3 bases at J, with 19 bases in the middle. Per germline, CDR1 SGDLS and CDR2 YYNGEE. This CDR3 has 17 residues.

This clonotype was recorded at least ten times. This rearrangement joins TRBV4-1 to TRBJ2-2; D may be TRBD1 (6 bases). Trimming cost V 2 bases and J 4 bases, with 8 bases left between them. Germline V lookup: CDR1 MGHRA, CDR2 YSYEKL. This CDR3 is 14 amino acids long. CDR3 DNA sequence: TGCGCCAGCAGCCAACAGGGGAGCACCGGGGAGCTGTTTTTT. It specifies CASSQQGSTGELFF.

The rearrangement joins TRBV25-1 to TRBJ2-7; the D is unclear. Per the germline V gene, CDR1 is MGHDK and CDR2 is SYGVNS. The CDR3 extends over 13 amino acids. The V end was cut by 5 bases, the J end by 3 bases, with 11 bases between. The CDR3 protein is CASSLGSDYEQYF. The CDR3 nucleotides read TGTGCCAGCAGTTTAGGCAGCGACTACGAGCAGTACTTC.

The chain recombines TRBV5-1 with TRBJ1-2, with D perhaps TRBD1 (5 bases). This CDR3 contains 13 residues. Germline CDR1 and CDR2: SGHRS and YFSETQ. V was pared by 0 bases and J by 6 bases, with 9 bases between. CDR3 DNA sequence: TGCGCCAGCAGCTTGGGGGGCTTAGATGGCTACACCTTC. Its translation is CASSLGGLDGYTF.

The rearrangement links TRBV15 to TRBJ2-3; the match to TRBD2 covers 12 bases. After removal of 5 bases from V and 0 bases from J, the junction contained 3 bases not matched to a gene. CDR1 and CDR2 from the germline V gene are LNHNV and YYDKDF (reference sequence). This CDR3 contains 16 residues. The CDR3 bases are TGTGCCACCAGCGCCGGGACTAGCGGGAGCACAGATACGCAGTATTTT. Protein sequence: CATSAGTSGSTDTQYF.

This clonotype has more than one count but fewer than ten. The chain couples TRBV20-1 to TRBJ2-7, with 8 bases that match TRBD1. CDR3 length: 16 amino acids. The V gene's germline CDR1 is DFQATT and CDR2 SNEGSKA (reference sequence). With 0 bases clipped from V and 7 bases from J, the junction kept 14 bases outside the gene matches. CDR3 DNA sequence: TGCAGTGCTAGAGATCTCGGTGTTCAGGGGGCGCGGGAGCAGTACTTC. Amino acid sequence: CSARDLGVQGAREQYF.

The chain has TRBV4-1 and TRBJ2-1; 12 bases are shared with TRBD2. This CDR3 is 15 amino acids long. V shed 4 bases and J 5 bases; nucleotides not matched to a gene: 3. Looked up from germline, CDR1 is MGHRA and CDR2 is YSYEKL. The CDR3 region is CASSPRTSGNNEQFF. CDR3 sequence (DNA): TGCGCCAGCAGCCCTCGGACTAGCGGGAACAATGAGCAGTTCTTC.